This entry lists 5 T cell receptor beta chains sequenced from one sample in a study of cytomegalovirus exposure and HLA in healthy donors. Both 60 Vbeta primers and 13 Jbeta primers went into the PCR. This table comes from immunoSEQ multiplex PCR, and its TCRdb copy is limited to in-frame clones, with some not included. Here the sample spans some 120,000 clones, 65% to 90% being singletons. The sample taken for sequencing was PBMCs. The receptors come from a woman aged 25 to 39 in good health and CMV-seronegative.

The chain recombines TRBV15 with TRBJ2-3, with 7 bases aligning to TRBD1. The CDR3 spans 15 residues. The V gene's germline CDR1 is LNHNV and CDR2 YYDKDF (reference sequence). The V gene end was trimmed by 1 base and the J gene end by 6 bases; junction bases not matched to a gene: 7. In DNA, the CDR3 is TGTGCCACCAGCAGAGCACAGGGGTACGGTGATACGCAGTATTTT. It is translated as CATSRAQGYGDTQYF.

The CDR3 sequence: CASSFPGLVEQFF. For the CDR3, the DNA is TGTGCCAGCAGCTTCCCCGGACTCGTTGAGCAGTTCTTC. V and J are TRBV7-2 and TRBJ2-1; a possible D gene is TRBD2 (5 bases). The CDR3 spans 13 residues. CDR1 and CDR2 from the germline V gene are SGHTA and FQGNSA. With 3 bases removed from V and 9 bases from J, the gap between germline ends came to 12 bases. The full variable domain, with the rest looked up from reference TRBV7-2 and TRBJ2-1, is GAGVSQSPSNKVTEKGKDVELRCDPISGHTALYWYRQSLGQGLEFLIYFQGNSAPDKSGLPSDRFSAERTGGSVSTLTIQRTQQEDSAVYLCASSFPGLVEQFFGPGTRLTVL.

This chain joins TRBV5-4 and TRBJ2-7, with 9 bases aligning to TRBD1. The V gene's germline CDR1 is SGHNT and CDR2 YYREEE (reference sequence). This CDR3 spans 15 amino acids. The trim removed 4 bases at V and 2 bases at J, leaving 7 bases unmatched. The CDR3: CASSPSRDRAYEQYF. CDR3 sequence (DNA): TGTGCCAGCAGCCCCTCCCGGGACAGGGCCTACGAGCAGTACTTC.

This chain joins TRBV6-5 and TRBJ2-7; D not certain. Germline values: CDR1 MNHEY, CDR2 SVGAGI. V was pared by 6 bases and J by 0 bases, with 9 bases between. The CDR3 extends over 13 amino acids. Written as DNA, the CDR3 is TGTGCCAGCAGCATTCCGGGCTCCTACGAGCAGTACTTC. Its protein is CASSIPGSYEQYF.

Here the CDR3 reads CASSYSSLARTDTQYF. CDR3 nucleotides: TGTGCCAGCAGTTACTCGAGTCTAGCCCGCACAGATACGCAGTATTTT. The chain carries TRBV6-5 and TRBJ2-3, with D possibly TRBD2 on 5 matching bases. CDR1 and CDR2 from the germline V gene are MNHEY and SVGAGI. The length of the CDR3 is 16 residues. V dropped 0 bases and J dropped 1 base, with 11 bases sitting between them.